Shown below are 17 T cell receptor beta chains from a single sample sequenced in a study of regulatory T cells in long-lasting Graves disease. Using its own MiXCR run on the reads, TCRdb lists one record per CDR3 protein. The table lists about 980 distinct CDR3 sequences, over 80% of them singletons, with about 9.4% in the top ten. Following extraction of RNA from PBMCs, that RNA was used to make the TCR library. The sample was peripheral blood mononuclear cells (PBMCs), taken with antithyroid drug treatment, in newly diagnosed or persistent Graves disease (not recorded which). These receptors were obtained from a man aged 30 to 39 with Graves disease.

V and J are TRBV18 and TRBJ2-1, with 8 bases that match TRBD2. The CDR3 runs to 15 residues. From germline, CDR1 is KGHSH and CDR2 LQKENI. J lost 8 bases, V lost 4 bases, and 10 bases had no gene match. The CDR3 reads CASSRTTSGIDEQFF. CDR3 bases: TGTGCCAGCTCACGGACCACTAGCGGAATTGATGAGCAGTTCTTC.

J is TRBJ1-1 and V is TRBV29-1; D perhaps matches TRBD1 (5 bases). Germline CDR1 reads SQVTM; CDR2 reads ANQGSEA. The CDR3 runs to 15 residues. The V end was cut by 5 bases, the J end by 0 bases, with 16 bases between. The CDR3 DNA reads TGCAGCGTTCGATTCTCCGGGGCCTTGAACACTGAAGCTTTCTTT. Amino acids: CSVRFSGALNTEAFF. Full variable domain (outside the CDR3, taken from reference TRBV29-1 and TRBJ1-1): SAVISQKPSRDICQRGTSLTIQCQVDSQVTMMFWYRQQPGQSLTLIATANQGSEATYESGFVIDKFPISRPNLTFSTLTVSNMSPEDSSIYLCSVRFSGALNTEAFFGQGTRLTVV.

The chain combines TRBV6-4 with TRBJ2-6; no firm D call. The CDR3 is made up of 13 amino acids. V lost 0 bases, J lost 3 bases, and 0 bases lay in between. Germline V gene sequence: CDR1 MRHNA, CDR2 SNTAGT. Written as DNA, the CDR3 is TGTGCCAGCAGTGACTCTGGGGCCAACGTCCTGACTTTC. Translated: CASSDSGANVLTF.

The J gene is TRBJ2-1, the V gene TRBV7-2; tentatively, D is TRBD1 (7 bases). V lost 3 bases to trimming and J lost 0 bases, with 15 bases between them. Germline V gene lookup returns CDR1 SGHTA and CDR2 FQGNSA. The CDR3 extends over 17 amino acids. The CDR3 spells CASSFRQGGSSYNEQFF. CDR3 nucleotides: TGTGCCAGCAGCTTCCGACAGGGAGGAAGCTCCTACAATGAGCAGTTCTTC.

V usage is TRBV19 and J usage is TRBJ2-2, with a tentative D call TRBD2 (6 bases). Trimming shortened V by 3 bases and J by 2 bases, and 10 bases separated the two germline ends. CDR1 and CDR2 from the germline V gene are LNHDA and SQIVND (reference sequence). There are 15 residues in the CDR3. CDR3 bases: TGTGCCAGTAGTATTGCGGGGTCAAACACCGGGGAGCTGTTTTTT. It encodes CASSIAGSNTGELFF.

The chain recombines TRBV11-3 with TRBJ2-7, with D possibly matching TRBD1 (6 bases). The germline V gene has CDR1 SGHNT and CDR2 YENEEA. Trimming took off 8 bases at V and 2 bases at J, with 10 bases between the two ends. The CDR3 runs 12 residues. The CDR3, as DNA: TGTGCCAGCTCTAAGGGGGCCTACGAGCAGTACTTC. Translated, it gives CASSKGAYEQYF.

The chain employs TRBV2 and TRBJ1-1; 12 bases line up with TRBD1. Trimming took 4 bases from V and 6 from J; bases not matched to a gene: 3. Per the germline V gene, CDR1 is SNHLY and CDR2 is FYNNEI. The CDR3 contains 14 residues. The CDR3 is CASSAGTGGPEAFF. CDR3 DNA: TGTGCCAGCAGTGCGGGGACAGGGGGCCCTGAAGCTTTCTTT.

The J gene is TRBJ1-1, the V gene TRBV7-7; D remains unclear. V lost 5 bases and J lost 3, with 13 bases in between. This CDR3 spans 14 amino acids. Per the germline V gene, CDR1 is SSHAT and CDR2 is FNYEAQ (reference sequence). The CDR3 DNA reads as TGTGCCAGCAGCGAAAACGTCGGCGACACTGAAGCTTTCTTT. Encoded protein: CASSENVGDTEAFF.

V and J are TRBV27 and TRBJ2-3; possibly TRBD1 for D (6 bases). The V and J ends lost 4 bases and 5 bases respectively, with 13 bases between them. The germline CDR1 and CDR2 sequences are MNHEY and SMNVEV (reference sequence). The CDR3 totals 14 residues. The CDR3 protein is CASSSGTRGDTQYF. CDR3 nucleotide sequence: TGTGCCAGCAGTTCCGGAACCAGGGGAGATACGCAGTATTTT.

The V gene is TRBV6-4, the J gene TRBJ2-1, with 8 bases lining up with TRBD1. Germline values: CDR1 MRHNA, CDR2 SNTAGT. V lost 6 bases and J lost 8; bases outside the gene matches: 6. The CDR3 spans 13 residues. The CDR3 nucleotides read TGTGCCAGCAGCCCGGACAGGGCGGATGAGCAGTTCTTC. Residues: CASSPDRADEQFF.

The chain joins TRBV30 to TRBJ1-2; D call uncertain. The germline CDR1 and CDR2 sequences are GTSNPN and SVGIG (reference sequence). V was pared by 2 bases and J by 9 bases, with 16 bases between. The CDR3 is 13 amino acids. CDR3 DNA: TGTGCCTGGAGTAGGGCCTACCGCGAGAGCTACACCTTC. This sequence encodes CAWSRAYRESYTF.

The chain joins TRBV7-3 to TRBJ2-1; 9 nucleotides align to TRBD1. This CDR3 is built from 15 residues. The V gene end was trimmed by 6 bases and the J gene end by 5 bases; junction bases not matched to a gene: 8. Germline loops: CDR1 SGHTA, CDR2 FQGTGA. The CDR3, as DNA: TGTGCCAGCAGGCCCGGGACAGGGACAAACAATGAGCAGTTCTTC. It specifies CASRPGTGTNNEQFF.

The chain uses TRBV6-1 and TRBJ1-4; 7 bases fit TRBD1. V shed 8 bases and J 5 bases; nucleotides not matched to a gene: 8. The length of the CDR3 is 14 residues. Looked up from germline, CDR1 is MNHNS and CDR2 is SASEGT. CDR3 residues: CASLRQGFNEKLFF. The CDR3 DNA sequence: TGTGCCAGCTTGAGACAGGGCTTCAATGAAAAACTGTTTTTT.

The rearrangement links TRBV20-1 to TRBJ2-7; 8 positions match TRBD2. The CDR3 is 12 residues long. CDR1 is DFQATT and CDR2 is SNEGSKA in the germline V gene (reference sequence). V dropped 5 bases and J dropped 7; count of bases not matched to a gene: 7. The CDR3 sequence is CSAVAGQREQYF. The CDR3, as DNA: TGCAGTGCTGTAGCGGGACAAAGGGAGCAGTACTTC.

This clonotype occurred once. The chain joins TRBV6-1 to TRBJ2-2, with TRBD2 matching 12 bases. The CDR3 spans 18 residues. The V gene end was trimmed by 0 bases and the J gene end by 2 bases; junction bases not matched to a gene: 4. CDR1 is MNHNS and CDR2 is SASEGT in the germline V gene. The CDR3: CASSEAPLAGGNTGELFF. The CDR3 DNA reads TGTGCCAGCAGTGAAGCCCCACTAGCGGGAGGCAACACCGGGGAGCTGTTTTTT.

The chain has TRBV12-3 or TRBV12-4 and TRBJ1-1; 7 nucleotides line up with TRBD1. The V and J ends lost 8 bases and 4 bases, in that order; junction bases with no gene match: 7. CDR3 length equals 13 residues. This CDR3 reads CASRQGLSTEAFF. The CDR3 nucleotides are TGTGCCAGCCGACAGGGATTGAGCACTGAAGCTTTCTTT.

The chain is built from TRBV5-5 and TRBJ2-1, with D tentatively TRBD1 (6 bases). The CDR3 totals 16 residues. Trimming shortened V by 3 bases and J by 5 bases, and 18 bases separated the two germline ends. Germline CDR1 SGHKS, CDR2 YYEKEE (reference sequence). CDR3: CASSYRTETLDNEQFF. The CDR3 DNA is TGTGCCAGCAGCTATCGGACAGAAACTCTGGACAATGAGCAGTTCTTC.